This record concerns one TCR beta chain sequence. The data stem from a study of control samples from healthy donors and cancer patients. Repertoires were generated with immunoSEQ multiplex PCR, while TCRdb's copy carries only in-frame clones and drops some. The sample has over 150,000 clones, roughly 95% seen once. The germline gives CDR1 SNHLY, CDR2 FYNNEI. The CDR3 has 16 amino acids. Unmatched junction bases numbered 9, after V lost 5 bases and J lost 3 bases. This clonotype originated in a woman aged 25 to 39 in good health. The material sequenced was blood. This rearrangement joins TRBV2 to TRBJ2-1; TRBD2 aligns across 8 bases. The CDR3 DNA follows: TGTGCCAGCAGTTCTCGACTAGCGCGAAACTACAATGAGCAGTTCTTC. Translating gives CASSSRLARNYNEQFF.